Below, one T cell receptor (beta chain) is given with its context. This clone was observed once. Its antigen is still unknown. One base away there is no much larger clone; base qualities are not given. This sample is drawn from a study of technical replicates of blood from a handful of donors (dated by TCRdb to about 2017). Libraries were made using the immunoSEQ multiplex PCR assay. This is the immuneACCESS table as TCRdb keeps it, with only in-frame sequences that have V and J called. A part of the clones is gone; compared with another copy, unresolved V genes explain less than half, and the rest is unexplained. For this sample there are roughly 80,000 clones; 96% appear just once. Approximately 0.39% of the sample is taken by the ten largest. V and J are truncated by 5 bases and 1 base respectively, leaving an intervening sequence of 8 bases. The CDR3 numbers 13 residues from cysteine through phenylalanine. Just CDR3 DNA is preserved here, 39 bases in frame from base 1. The CDR1 and CDR2 encoded by the germline V gene (reference sequence) are LNHDA and SQIVND.

What was sequenced was T cells isolated from PBMCs. This TCR was recovered from a human donor in good health. The sequence joins TRBV19 to TRBJ2-5, with TRBD2 tentatively as D gene (6 bases match). The DNA is as follows: TGTGCCAGTAGTCCGCGGGGCCAAGAGACCCAGTACTTC. This encodes CASSPRGQETQYF.